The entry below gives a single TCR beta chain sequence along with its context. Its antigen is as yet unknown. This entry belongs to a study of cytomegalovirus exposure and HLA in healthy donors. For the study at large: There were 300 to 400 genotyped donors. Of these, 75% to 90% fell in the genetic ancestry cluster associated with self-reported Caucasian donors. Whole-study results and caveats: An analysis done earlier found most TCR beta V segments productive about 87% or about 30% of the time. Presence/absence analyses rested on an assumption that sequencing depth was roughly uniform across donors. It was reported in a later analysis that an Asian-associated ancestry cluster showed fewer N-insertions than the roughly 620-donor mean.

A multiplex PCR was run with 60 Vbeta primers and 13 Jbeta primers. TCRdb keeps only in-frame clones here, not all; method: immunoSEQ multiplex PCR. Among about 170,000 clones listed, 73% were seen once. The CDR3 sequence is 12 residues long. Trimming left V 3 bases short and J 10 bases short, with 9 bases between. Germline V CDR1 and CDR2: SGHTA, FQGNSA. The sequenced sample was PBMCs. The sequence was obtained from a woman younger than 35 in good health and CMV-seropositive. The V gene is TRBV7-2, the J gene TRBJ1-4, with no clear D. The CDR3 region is CASSFDLGKLFF. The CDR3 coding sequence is TGTGCCAGCAGCTTCGATCTCGGAAAACTGTTTTTT.